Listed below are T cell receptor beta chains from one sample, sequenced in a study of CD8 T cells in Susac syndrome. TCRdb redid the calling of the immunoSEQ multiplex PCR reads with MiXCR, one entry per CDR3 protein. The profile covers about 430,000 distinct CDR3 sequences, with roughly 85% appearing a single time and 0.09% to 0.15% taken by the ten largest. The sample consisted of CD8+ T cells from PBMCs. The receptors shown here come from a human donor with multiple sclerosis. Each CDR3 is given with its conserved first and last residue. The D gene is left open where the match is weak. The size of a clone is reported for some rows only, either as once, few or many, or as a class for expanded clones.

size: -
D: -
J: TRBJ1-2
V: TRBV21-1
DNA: TGTGCCAGCAGCAAAGCGCTTTACAGGGATGATGGCTACACCTTC
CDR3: CASSKALYRDDGYTF

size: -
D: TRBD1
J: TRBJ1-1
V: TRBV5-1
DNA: TGCGCCAGCAGCGCCCTCACAGGGGTGAACACTGAAGCTTTCTTT
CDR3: CASSALTGVNTEAFF

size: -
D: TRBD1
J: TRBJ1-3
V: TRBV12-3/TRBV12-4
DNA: TGTGCCAGCAGATCGGGACAGGGCGACACCATATATTTT
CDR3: CASRSGQGDTIYF

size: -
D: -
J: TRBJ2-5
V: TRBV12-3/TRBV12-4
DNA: TGTGCCAGCACCTCGGACACAGAACTTTTAGGGGAGACCCAGTACTTC
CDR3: CASTSDTELLGETQYF

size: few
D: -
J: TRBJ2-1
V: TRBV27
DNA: TGTGCCAGCAGTAGCGGATACAATGAGCAGTTCTTC
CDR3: CASSSGYNEQFF

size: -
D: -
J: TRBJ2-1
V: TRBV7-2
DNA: TGTGCCAGCAGCTTAGATTTGTCCTTGGCTAGTGCGTCCTACAATGAGCAGTTCTTC
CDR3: CASSLDLSLASASYNEQFF

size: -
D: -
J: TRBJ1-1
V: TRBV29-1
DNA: TGCAGCGCCCTCCGGACCTCCATGAACACTGAAGCTTTCTTT
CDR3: CSALRTSMNTEAFF

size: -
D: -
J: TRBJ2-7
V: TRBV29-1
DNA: TGCAGCGCCGGGGTGGCGGAGGGGGGATCCTACGAGCAGTACTTC
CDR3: CSAGVAEGGSYEQYF

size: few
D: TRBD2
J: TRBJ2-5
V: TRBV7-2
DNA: TGTGCCAGCAGCTTACTAGCGGGAGCTTTGGAGACCCAGTACTTC
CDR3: CASSLLAGALETQYF

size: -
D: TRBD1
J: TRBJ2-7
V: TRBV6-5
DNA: TGTGCCAGCAGTTACTCGGGGACAGGGGACGAGCAGTACTTC
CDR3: CASSYSGTGDEQYF

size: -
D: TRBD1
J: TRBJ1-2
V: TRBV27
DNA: TGTGCCAGCAGTTTATCGATGACAGGGTATGGCTACACCTTC
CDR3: CASSLSMTGYGYTF

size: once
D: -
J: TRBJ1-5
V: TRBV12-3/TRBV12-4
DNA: TGTGCCAGCAGCGATGACTTCCATAGCAATCAGCCCCAGCATTTT
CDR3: CASSDDFHSNQPQHF

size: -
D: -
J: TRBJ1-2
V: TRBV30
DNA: TGTGCCTGGGGGGGGCTCACATCGGGCTATGGCTACACCTTC
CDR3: CAWGGLTSGYGYTF

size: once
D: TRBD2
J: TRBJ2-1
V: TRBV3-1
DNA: TGTGCCAGCAGCCTGACTAGCGGGAGTTTCGGTGAGCAGTTCTTC
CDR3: CASSLTSGSFGEQFF

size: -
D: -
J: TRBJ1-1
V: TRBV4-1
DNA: TGCGCCAGCAGCCCTATCTACTTGAACACTGAAGCTTTCTTT
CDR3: CASSPIYLNTEAFF

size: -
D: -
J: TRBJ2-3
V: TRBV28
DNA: TGTGCCAGCAAGTCTCTACCACTAGTCACAGATACGCAGTATTTT
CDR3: CASKSLPLVTDTQYF

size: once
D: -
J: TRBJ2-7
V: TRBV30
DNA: TGTGCCTGGAGACTCAGGGTCTCCTACGAGCAGTACTTC
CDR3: CAWRLRVSYEQYF

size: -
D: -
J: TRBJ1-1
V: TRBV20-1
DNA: TGCAGTGCTCCGGGCCAGTCCACTGAAGCTTTCTTT
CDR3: CSAPGQSTEAFF

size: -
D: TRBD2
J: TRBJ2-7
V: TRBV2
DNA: TGTGCCAGCAGTGATATGGGACTAGCGGTCTACGAGCAGTACTTC
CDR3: CASSDMGLAVYEQYF

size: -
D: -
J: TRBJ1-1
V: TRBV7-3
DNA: TGTGCCAGCAGCTTTATAGAGTCGGTGCAGGGTAACACTGAAGCTTTCTTT
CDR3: CASSFIESVQGNTEAFF

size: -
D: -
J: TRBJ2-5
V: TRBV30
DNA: TGTGCCTGGAGTGCCCCTTCAGGAGTCGAGACCCAGTACTTC
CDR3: CAWSAPSGVETQYF

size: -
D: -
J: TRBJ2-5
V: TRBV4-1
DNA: TGCGCCAGCAGCCAACTGTCCGAAGAGACCCAGTACTTC
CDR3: CASSQLSEETQYF

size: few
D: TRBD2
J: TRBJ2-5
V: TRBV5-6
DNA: TGTGCCAGCAGCCCCGGGACTAGCGCTTTAGAGACCCAGTACTTC
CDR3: CASSPGTSALETQYF

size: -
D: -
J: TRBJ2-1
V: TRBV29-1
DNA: TGCAGCGTGGAACGGGCGCAGGGCCCTTACAATGAGCAGTTCTTC
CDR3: CSVERAQGPYNEQFF

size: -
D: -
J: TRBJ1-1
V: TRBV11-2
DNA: TGTGCCAGCAGCTTATCTAAGGGGCGGACTGAAGCTTTCTTT
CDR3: CASSLSKGRTEAFF

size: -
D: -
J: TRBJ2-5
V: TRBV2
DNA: TGTGCCAGCAGTGAAGGGACCGAAGGAGGGACCCAGTACTTC
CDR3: CASSEGTEGGTQYF

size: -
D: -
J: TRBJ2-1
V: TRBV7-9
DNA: TGTGCCAGCAGCTCGATCGATGAGCAGTTCTTC
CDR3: CASSSIDEQFF

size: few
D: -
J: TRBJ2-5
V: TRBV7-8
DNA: TGTGCCAGCAGCTTAGAGGGCGGCCAAGAGACCCAGTACTTC
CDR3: CASSLEGGQETQYF

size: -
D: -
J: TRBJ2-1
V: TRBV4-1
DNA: TGCGCCAGCAGCCACCGCCCCCCCTTAGCGGACTCCTACAATGAGCAGTTCTTC
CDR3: CASSHRPPLADSYNEQFF

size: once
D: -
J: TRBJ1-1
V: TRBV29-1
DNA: TGCAGCGTTGAAGACCCACCAGGGAACACTGAAGCTTTCTTT
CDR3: CSVEDPPGNTEAFF

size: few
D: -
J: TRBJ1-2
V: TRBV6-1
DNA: TGTGCCAGCAGTGAAAGCAACCACTATGGCTACACCTTC
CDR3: CASSESNHYGYTF

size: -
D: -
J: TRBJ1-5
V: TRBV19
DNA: TGTGCCAGTAGTTCCGGGATCTCTAGCAATCAGCCCCAGCATTTT
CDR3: CASSSGISSNQPQHF

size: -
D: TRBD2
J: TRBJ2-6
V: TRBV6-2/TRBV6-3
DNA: TGTGCCAGCAGTCTCGGACTAGCGTCCGGGGCCAACGTCCTGACTTTC
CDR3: CASSLGLASGANVLTF

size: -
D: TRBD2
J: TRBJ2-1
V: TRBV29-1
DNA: TGCAGCGTCCTACTAGCGGCAAGGAGCTCCTACAATGAGCAGTTCTTC
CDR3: CSVLLAARSSYNEQFF

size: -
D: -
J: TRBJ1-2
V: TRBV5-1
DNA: TGCGCCAGCAGCCTAGGCACAGGCCCTCTCTTAGGCTACACCTTC
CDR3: CASSLGTGPLLGYTF

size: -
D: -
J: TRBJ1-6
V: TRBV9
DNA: TGTGCCAGCAGCGTCGGGGGTAGCTCCTATAATTCACCCCTCCACTTT
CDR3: CASSVGGSSYNSPLHF

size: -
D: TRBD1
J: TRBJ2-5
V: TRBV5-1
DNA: TGCGCCAGCAGCTTTTTCCGGGACAGGGTGCCGACCCAGTACTTC
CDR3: CASSFFRDRVPTQYF

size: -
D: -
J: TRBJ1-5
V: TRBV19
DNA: TGTGCCAGTAGTATTGGCTCGGGCCACGAATACAATCAGCCCCAGCATTTT
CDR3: CASSIGSGHEYNQPQHF

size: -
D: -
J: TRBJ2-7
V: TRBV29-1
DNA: TGCAGCGTTTTAGAAGACAGTGAGGACTCCTACGAGCAGTACTTC
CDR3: CSVLEDSEDSYEQYF

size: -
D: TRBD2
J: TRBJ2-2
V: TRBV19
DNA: TGTGCCAGTAGTGAGGGACTAGCGGTTAACACCGGGGAGCTGTTTTTT
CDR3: CASSEGLAVNTGELFF

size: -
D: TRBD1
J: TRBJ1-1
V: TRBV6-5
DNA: TGTGCCAGCAGCCCGACAGGGGGCTTGAACACTGAAGCTTTCTTT
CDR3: CASSPTGGLNTEAFF

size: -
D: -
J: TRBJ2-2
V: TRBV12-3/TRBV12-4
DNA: TGTGCCAGCAGTTTAGACCGCCGGGGGACGGAGGCGGATACCGGGGAGCTGTTTTTT
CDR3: CASSLDRRGTEADTGELFF

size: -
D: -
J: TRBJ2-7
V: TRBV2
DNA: TGTGCCAGCAGTCAGGACTACTCCTACGAGCAGTACTTC
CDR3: CASSQDYSYEQYF

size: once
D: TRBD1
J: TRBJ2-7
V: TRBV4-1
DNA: TGCGCCAGCAGCCCCGGGACAGATGACACCTACGAGCAGTACTTC
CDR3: CASSPGTDDTYEQYF

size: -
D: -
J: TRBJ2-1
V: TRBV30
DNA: TGTGCCTGGAGTGTACGGGAGACACATTACAATGAGCAGTTCTTC
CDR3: CAWSVRETHYNEQFF